Each of the 23 T cell receptor beta chains below was sequenced from the same sample in a study of OX40 agonist ivuxolimab in advanced cancers. Repertoires were generated with immunoSEQ multiplex PCR, while TCRdb's copy carries only in-frame clones and drops some. The sample shows 55,000 to 85,000 clones, about 84% of them seen only once. This sample comprised CD4+ or CD8+ T cells sorted from blood, obtained in a trial of the OX40 agonist ivuxolimab. The receptors shown here come from an adult with an advanced solid tumor such as melanoma, head and neck, liver or kidney cancer.

This clone has a single count. The chain recombines TRBV4-3 with TRBJ1-3; D is ambiguous. V lost 1 base and J lost 0, with 7 bases in between. The CDR3 extends over 15 amino acids. CDR1 and CDR2 from the germline V gene are LGHNA and YSLEER. CDR3 loop: CASSQVLSSGNTIYF. Here the CDR3 DNA reads TGCGCCAGCAGCCAAGTACTCAGCTCTGGAAACACCATATATTTT.

V and J are TRBV7-3 and TRBJ1-1; the D is unclear. CDR1 is SGHTA, CDR2 FQGTGA, per germline. The CDR3 loop spans 13 amino acids. The V and J ends lost 0 bases and 5 bases respectively, with 7 bases between them. CDR3 amino acids: CASSLTGKTEAFF. DNA for the CDR3: TGTGCCAGCAGCTTAACGGGGAAGACTGAAGCTTTCTTT.

The gene calls are TRBV7-2 and TRBJ2-7; 10 positions match TRBD1. This CDR3 is built from 14 residues. The germline V gene encodes CDR1 SGHTA and CDR2 FQGNSA. The V gene end was trimmed by 1 base and the J gene end by 5 bases; junction bases not matched to a gene: 2. CDR3 coding DNA: TGTGCCAGCAGCTTAGTGGGACAGGGGAACGAGCAGTACTTC. Protein product: CASSLVGQGNEQYF.

The rearrangement links TRBV27 to TRBJ1-2, with no clear D. V lost 3 bases to trimming and J lost 8 bases, with 13 bases between them. Per germline, CDR1 MNHEY and CDR2 SMNVEV (reference sequence). The CDR3 contains 13 residues. The DNA for the CDR3 is TGTGCCAGCAGTTTCATGGACCGTGGGGGCTACACCTTC. As protein: CASSFMDRGGYTF.

The rearrangement uses TRBV11-2 and TRBJ1-1; a possible D gene is TRBD1 (5 bases). Trimming shortened V by 5 bases and J by 7 bases, and 8 bases separated the two germline ends. The CDR3 spans 11 residues. Germline CDR1 reads SGHAT; CDR2 reads FQNNGV. The CDR3 DNA follows: TGTGCCAGCAGCCAACAGGTTGAAGCTTTCTTT. It encodes CASSQQVEAFF.

This chain links TRBV7-8 with TRBJ1-2; weak D call: TRBD1 (6 bases). CDR1 is SGHVS, CDR2 FQNEAQ, per germline. V lost 4 bases, J lost 10 bases, and 19 bases lay in between. This CDR3 has 14 residues. CDR3 sequence: CASSSGVRGRVYTF. DNA for the CDR3: TGTGCCAGCAGCTCCGGGGTCAGGGGAAGAGTCTACACCTTC.

This chain uses TRBV7-3 with TRBJ1-1; D is unclear. Per the germline V gene, CDR1 is SGHTA and CDR2 is FQGTGA. This CDR3 has 13 amino acids. Trimming pared 2 bases from V and 1 base from J, leaving 5 bases between. The CDR3 DNA is TGTGCCAGCAGCTTAGCAGAGAACACTGAAGCTTTCTTT. This gives the protein CASSLAENTEAFF.

V gene TRBV5-1 combines with J gene TRBJ1-1; the D is unclear. The germline CDR1 and CDR2 sequences are SGHRS and YFSETQ. This CDR3 comprises 15 residues. Trimming left V 4 bases short and J 1 base short, with 14 bases between. CDR3: CASSPVAGKNTEAFF. The CDR3 bases are TGCGCCAGCAGCCCGGTGGCCGGGAAGAACACTGAAGCTTTCTTT.

The chain links TRBV7-6 to TRBJ1-2; D might be TRBD1 (6 bases). CDR1 and CDR2 (germline): SGHVS, FNYEAQ. The CDR3 extends over 13 amino acids. V lost 5 bases and J 2 bases, leaving 9 bases between the germline ends. The CDR3 region is CASSPTGNYGYTF. The CDR3 DNA follows: TGTGCCAGCAGCCCTACAGGGAACTATGGCTACACCTTC.

This chain connects TRBV4-3 to TRBJ1-2; D is unclear. V dropped 0 bases and J dropped 4 bases, with 12 bases sitting between them. Germline V gene data show CDR1 as LGHNA and CDR2 as YSLEER. The CDR3 contains 15 residues. This chain's CDR3 is CASSQDRGWGYGYTF. CDR3 nucleotides: TGCGCCAGCAGCCAAGATCGAGGTTGGGGCTATGGCTACACCTTC.

The CDR3 sequence: CASSLGMGVTEAFF. The CDR3 DNA reads TGTGCCAGCAGTTTGGGGATGGGGGTCACTGAAGCTTTCTTT. This sequence joins TRBV27 and TRBJ1-1, with a tentative D call TRBD1 (5 bases). Trimming pared 3 bases from V and 4 bases from J, leaving 12 bases between. Germline V gives CDR1 MNHEY, CDR2 SMNVEV (reference sequence). This CDR3 spans 14 amino acids.

This clone has only a few counts. V is TRBV11-2 and J is TRBJ1-2; D gene ambiguous. This CDR3 is 12 amino acids long. CDR1 and CDR2 from the germline V gene are SGHAT and FQNNGV. The V end was cut by 5 bases, the J end by 5 bases, with 9 bases between. The CDR3 here is CASSATGYGYTF. CDR3 coding DNA: TGTGCCAGCAGCGCGACGGGTTATGGCTACACCTTC.

The chain couples TRBV12-5 to TRBJ2-1, with 9 bases identical to TRBD2. Looked up from germline, CDR1 is LGHNT and CDR2 is FRNRAP. J gave up 4 bases and V 10 bases, and 11 bases lay outside the gene matches. This CDR3 region has 15 residues. CDR3 sequence: CAITMRGGPYNEQFF. The DNA of the CDR3 is TGTGCTATTACAATGCGGGGGGGCCCTTACAATGAGCAGTTCTTC.

The chain combines TRBV6-5 with TRBJ1-5; weak D call: TRBD1 (5 bases). The CDR3 is made up of 13 amino acids. V lost 7 bases, J lost 6 bases, and 13 bases lay in between. Germline CDR1 and CDR2: MNHEY and SVGAGI. The CDR3 region has the DNA TGTGCCAGCAAAGGGGCGTCGGGTCAGCCCCAGCATTTT. It is translated as CASKGASGQPQHF.

This clone has a single count. The chain is built from TRBV7-2 and TRBJ2-3; 9 nucleotides agree with TRBD1. Germline V gene lookup returns CDR1 SGHTA and CDR2 FQGNSA. The CDR3 runs to 15 residues. Losses at the gene ends were 5 bases for V and 2 bases for J; bases not matched to a gene: 5. CDR3 region: CASSGGQGATDTQYF. The CDR3 region has the DNA TGTGCCAGCAGCGGGGGACAGGGTGCCACAGATACGCAGTATTTT.

This sequence joins TRBV12-5 and TRBJ2-7; D may be TRBD1 (6 bases). CDR3 length equals 13 residues. Germline CDR1 LGHNT, CDR2 FRNRAP. Trimming shortened V by 1 base and J by 7 bases, and 11 bases separated the two germline ends. CDR3 DNA sequence: TGTGCTAGTGGTTTGGCAGTCCAGGGGGAGCAGTACTTC. Translated, it gives CASGLAVQGEQYF.

The CDR3 DNA is TGTGCCAGCACTCGCCCCGCAGGTCCCAATTCACCCCTCCACTTT. It is translated as CASTRPAGPNSPLHF. This rearrangement joins TRBV6-5 to TRBJ1-6; D gene unclear. Germline V gives CDR1 MNHEY, CDR2 SVGAGI. V was pared by 7 bases and J by 7 bases, with 17 bases between. This CDR3 is 15 amino acids long.

Only one count was recorded for this clone. This rearrangement joins TRBV5-1 to TRBJ2-4; 7 nucleotides agree with TRBD1. The germline gives CDR1 SGHRS, CDR2 YFSETQ. This CDR3 has 14 residues. V dropped 7 bases and J dropped 5; count of bases not matched to a gene: 9. This CDR3 is CASSVQGVENIQYF. The CDR3 bases are TGCGCCAGCTCCGTGCAGGGGGTGGAAAACATTCAGTACTTC.

This clone was seen a single time. The rearrangement links TRBV23-1 to TRBJ1-1, with TRBD1 matching over 7 bases. TRBV23-1 is recorded as an ORF, its role being uncertain. The CDR3 is 10 residues long. J lost 12 bases, V lost 6 bases, and 4 bases had no gene match. In DNA form, the CDR3 reads TGCGCCAGCAGACGACAGGGAACTTTCTTT. Translation: CASRRQGTFF.

Note on this clone: The germline gene is not matched at one end of the junction; a read error may be the cause. This chain uses TRBV5-6 with TRBJ1-6; 9 positions agree with TRBD1. This CDR3 is 16 amino acids long. CDR1 is SGHDT and CDR2 is YYEEEE in the germline V gene. CDR3 coding DNA: TGTGCCAGCACCTTGGGACAGGGAGAATTTAAGTCACCCCTCCACTTT. Translation gives CASTLGQGEFKSPLHF.

V and J are TRBV19 and TRBJ1-5, with D possibly matching TRBD1 (5 bases). Trimming shortened V by 11 bases and J by 7 bases, and 21 bases separated the two germline ends. The CDR3 has 14 amino acids. CDR1 and CDR2 from the germline V gene are LNHDA and SQIVND (reference sequence). Here the CDR3 DNA reads TGTGCCTCTCACTCGAGTGGGGGGATCCAGCCCCAGCATTTT. It specifies CASHSSGGIQPQHF. Full variable domain (remainder filled in from reference TRBV19 and TRBJ1-5): DGGITQSPKYLFRKEGQNVTLSCEQNLNHDAMYWYRQDPGQGLRLIYYSQIVNDFQKGDIAEGYSVSREKKESFPLTVTSAQKNPTAFYLCASHSSGGIQPQHFGDGTRLSIL.

V usage is TRBV5-5 and J usage is TRBJ2-1; 10 nucleotides line up with TRBD1. This CDR3 has 15 residues. Per the germline V gene, CDR1 is SGHKS and CDR2 is YYEKEE (reference sequence). Unmatched junction bases numbered 3, after V lost 2 bases and J lost 4 bases. CDR3 region: CASSFGTGVYNEQFF. The CDR3 coding sequence is TGTGCCAGCAGCTTCGGGACAGGGGTGTACAATGAGCAGTTCTTC.

This clone was seen once. V usage is TRBV12-5 and J usage is TRBJ2-1, with D unclear. The length of the CDR3 is 14 residues. Trimming cost V 0 bases and J 4 bases, with 7 bases left between them. The germline CDR1 and CDR2 sequences are LGHNT and FRNRAP. As DNA, the CDR3 is TGTGCTAGTGGTTTGGTAGCCCTATACAATGAGCAGTTCTTC. Translating it yields CASGLVALYNEQFF.